One and the same sample provided the 23 T cell receptor beta chains below, sequenced in a study of CD8+CD57+ T cells in acquired aplastic anemia. TCR beta VDJ combinations and CDR3 sequences were profiled from genomic DNA. TCRdb redid the calling of the reads with MiXCR, one entry per CDR3 protein. The sample consists of about 180,000 distinct CDR3 sequences, approximately 45% of them appearing once. The sequenced sample was sorted CD4+, CD8+, or CD8+CD57+ T cells (not recorded which) from PBMCs. These receptors were taken from a human donor in good health.

This clonotype counts as medium-sized. This chain uses TRBV2 with TRBJ2-7, with TRBD2 matching 9 bases. Unmatched junction bases numbered 4, after V lost 3 bases and J lost 4 bases. This CDR3 contains 14 residues. Germline V gene lookup returns CDR1 SNHLY and CDR2 FYNNEI. The CDR3 DNA reads TGTGCCAGCAGTGATGCTAGCGGGGTTTACGAGCAGTACTTC. This sequence encodes CASSDASGVYEQYF.

On this clonotype: A much larger clone lies a single base off, so this may be a read error. This rearrangement joins TRBV3-1 to TRBJ1-6; maybe TRBD1 (5 bases). Deletions cut 7 bases from V and 12 bases from J, with 10 bases between. The CDR3 runs to 11 residues. Germline V gives CDR1 LGHDT, CDR2 YNNKEL (reference sequence). The CDR3 sequence is CASILQGPLHF. The CDR3 DNA sequence: TGTGCCAGCATCCTTCAGGGACCCCTCCACTTT. Full variable domain (remainder filled in from reference TRBV3-1 and TRBJ1-6): DTAVSQTPKYLVTQMGNDKSIKCEQNLGHDTMYWYKQDSKKFLKIMFSYNNKELIINETVPNRFSPKSPDKAHLNLHINSLELGDSAVYFCASILQGPLHFGNGTRLTVT.

This clonotype has at least ten counts. The chain has TRBV24-1 and TRBJ2-1; TRBD2 might be the D (5 bases). There are 16 residues in the CDR3. From germline, CDR1 is KGHDR and CDR2 SFDVKD. Between the trimmed V and J ends, which lost 2 bases and 6 bases, there was a span of 16 bases. CDR3 amino acids: CATSDYAGSAINEQFF. The CDR3 DNA follows: TGTGCCACCAGTGATTATGCGGGTTCGGCGATCAATGAGCAGTTCTTC.

The V gene is TRBV6-5, the J gene TRBJ2-1; TRBD2 is a possible D gene (5 bases). This CDR3 contains 15 residues. Germline V gene lookup returns CDR1 MNHEY and CDR2 SVGAGI. The V end lost 1 base, the J end lost 9 bases, and 16 bases lay between the germline ends. The CDR3 DNA is TGTGCCAGCAGTTACTATCGAACGGCGGCGGGTGAGCAGTTCTTC. Amino acids: CASSYYRTAAGEQFF.

This clonotype was counted between two and nine times. The genes are TRBV29-1 and TRBJ2-1; possibly TRBD2 for D (6 bases). Trimming took off 7 bases at V and 8 bases at J, with 15 bases between the two ends. Per germline, CDR1 SQVTM and CDR2 ANQGSEA. The CDR3 extends over 12 amino acids. The CDR3 nucleotides are TGCAGCGCCCTTAAGCGGGTAGATGAGCAGTTCTTC. Translation: CSALKRVDEQFF.

This clonotype came up a few times. The chain has TRBV20-1 and TRBJ2-5, with 10 positions matching TRBD1. The CDR3 totals 14 residues. V dropped 6 bases and J dropped 5; count of bases not matched to a gene: 9. Germline CDR1 and CDR2: DFQATT and SNEGSKA (reference sequence). The CDR3 protein is CSARRGQGGETQYF. DNA for the CDR3: TGCAGTGCCCGACGCGGACAGGGGGGCGAGACCCAGTACTTC.

The chain carries TRBV6-1 and TRBJ1-1, with D unresolved. The CDR3 is 14 residues long. Trimming left V 8 bases short and J 1 base short, with 14 bases between. From germline, CDR1 is MNHNS and CDR2 SASEGT. The CDR3 protein is CASQGFLGNTEAFF. In DNA form, the CDR3 reads TGTGCCAGCCAAGGGTTCCTCGGGAACACTGAAGCTTTCTTT.

This clonotype has ten or more counts. CDR3 region: CSARMAKGDRTEAFF. CDR3 nucleotides: TGCAGTGCTAGAATGGCTAAGGGGGATCGGACTGAAGCTTTCTTT. V gene TRBV20-1 combines with J gene TRBJ1-1; possibly TRBD1 for D (6 bases). This CDR3 region has 15 residues. CDR1 and CDR2 from the germline V gene are DFQATT and SNEGSKA (reference sequence). V gave up 2 bases and J gave up 5 bases, with 18 bases separating them.

This chain joins TRBV2 and TRBJ2-7; 8 nucleotides agree with TRBD1. Germline CDR1 reads SNHLY; CDR2 reads FYNNEI. The CDR3 runs to 15 residues. DNA of the CDR3: TGTGCTATTCAACCCCGGGACAGGAGGTCCTACGAGCAGTACTTC. It is translated as CAIQPRDRRSYEQYF.

The CDR3 region has the DNA TGTGCCAGCAGTGGATTACGAACAGTGGGGACAACCACTAACTATGGCTACACCTTC. It encodes CASSGLRTVGTTTNYGYTF. The V and J genes are TRBV25-1 and TRBJ1-2; perhaps TRBD1 as D (6 bases). The germline gives CDR1 MGHDK, CDR2 SYGVNS. Trimming cost V 4 bases and J 0 bases, with 24 bases left between them. CDR3 length: 19 amino acids.

V usage is TRBV2 and J usage is TRBJ2-3; tentatively, D is TRBD1 or TRBD2 (6 bases each). Trimming cost V 9 bases and J 2 bases, with 15 bases left between them. The CDR3 consists of 14 residues. Looked up from germline, CDR1 is SNHLY and CDR2 is FYNNEI. CDR3 protein: CARGPGALTDTQYF. As DNA, the CDR3 is TGTGCCAGAGGTCCGGGGGCCCTCACAGATACGCAGTATTTT.

This clonotype was seen at least ten times. The rearrangement uses TRBV6-5 and TRBJ1-2; unclear D gene. Trimming left V 2 bases short and J 0 bases short, with 4 bases between. The CDR3 extends over 13 amino acids. Germline assignment: CDR1 MNHEY and CDR2 SVGAGI. The CDR3 DNA reads as TGTGCCAGCAGTTACGGGGCTAACTATGGCTACACCTTC. Encoded protein: CASSYGANYGYTF.

This clonotype was observed once. The genes are TRBV7-8 and TRBJ2-7; D remains ambiguous. The CDR3 runs to 12 residues. V was cut by 1 base and J by 6 bases, with 7 bases left in between. Germline V gene sequence: CDR1 SGHVS, CDR2 FQNEAQ. The CDR3, as DNA: TGTGCCAGCAGCTTAGTAACCCTCGAGCAGTACTTC. Translating gives CASSLVTLEQYF.

In regard to this clonotype: The final CDR3 position lacks the conserved phenylalanine or tryptophan, pointing to a likely read error. This sequence joins TRBV24-1 and TRBJ2-5, with TRBD1 identical over 8 bases. The V gene's germline CDR1 is KGHDR and CDR2 SFDVKD. CDR3 length: 15 residues. CDR3 region: CASSDPRTGKQTQYL. The CDR3 bases are TGTGCCTCCAGTGACCCAAGGACAGGGAAGCAGACCCAGTACCTC.

Concerning this clonotype itself: At one boundary the junction diverges from the germline segment, which might be a read error. The V and J genes are TRBV4-1 and TRBJ1-1; D possibly corresponds to TRBD1 (6 bases). The length of the CDR3 is 15 residues. The germline V gene encodes CDR1 MGHRA and CDR2 YSYEKL. The CDR3 sequence is CASSQLTAGGTEAFF. The DNA for the CDR3 is TGCGCCAGCAGCCAGTTAACAGCGGGGGGCACTGAAGCTTTCTTC.

The chain carries TRBV11-1 and TRBJ2-1; 11 bases line up with TRBD2. Per the germline V gene, CDR1 is SGHAT and CDR2 is FQDESV (reference sequence). The CDR3 extends over 15 amino acids. V gave up 1 base and J gave up 5 bases; unmatched junction bases: 1. The CDR3 protein is CASSLGLAGNNEQFF. The CDR3 nucleotides are TGTGCCAGCAGCTTAGGACTAGCGGGAAACAATGAGCAGTTCTTC.

This clonotype has a count of ten or more. The chain joins TRBV19 to TRBJ2-1; D may be TRBD2 (6 bases). The germline V gene encodes CDR1 LNHDA and CDR2 SQIVND (reference sequence). This CDR3 is 15 amino acids long. V shed 5 bases and J shed 6 bases, with 17 bases lying between them. The CDR3 coding sequence is TGTGCCAGTAGTGGCCTCCTTGGCGGGACCAATGAGCAGTTCTTC. Translating gives CASSGLLGGTNEQFF.

Remarks on this clonotype: Germline and junction disagree at one end, which may indicate a read error. The genes are TRBV9 and TRBJ1-1; no definite D call. The CDR3 covers 12 residues. The germline V gene has CDR1 SGDLS and CDR2 YYNGEE. CDR3 protein: CARSGPNTEAFF. The CDR3 bases are TGTGCCCGCAGCGGGCCGAACACTGAAGCTTTCTTT.

Comments on this clonotype: A much larger clone sits a single nucleotide away, making a read error possible. The chain joins TRBV12-3 or TRBV12-4 to TRBJ1-1; D is unclear. CDR3 length equals 14 residues. The CDR3 sequence: CASSKALLNTEAYF. The DNA for the CDR3 is TGTGCCAGCAGTAAGGCCCTTTTGAACACTGAAGCTTACTTT.

This chain joins TRBV16 and TRBJ1-1; possibly TRBD1 for D (5 bases). The CDR3 has 13 residues. Germline V CDR1 and CDR2: KGHSY, FQNENV. Trimming pared 10 bases from V and 1 base from J, leaving 13 bases between. In nucleotides, the CDR3 is TGTGCCACCGGGGCCCGGGGGAACACTGAAGCTTTCTTT. As protein: CATGARGNTEAFF.

In its sample, this clonotype was seen many times. V is TRBV5-4 and J is TRBJ1-1; tentative D call: TRBD1 (5 bases). There are 12 residues in the CDR3. Germline-derived CDR1 and CDR2 are SGHNT and YYREEE (reference sequence). V lost 1 base to trimming and J lost 7 bases, with 8 bases between them. The CDR3 bases are TGTGCCAGCAGCTTGAAGGGGAATGAAGCTTTCTTT. Protein: CASSLKGNEAFF.

The chain is built from TRBV10-2 and TRBJ1-3; D may be TRBD1 (6 bases). Trimming removed 4 bases at V and 2 bases at J, with 6 bases between. CDR1 is WSHSY and CDR2 is SAAADI in the germline V gene. The CDR3 spans 13 residues. The CDR3 sequence is CASSGQAGNTIYF. CDR3 in DNA: TGCGCCAGCAGTGGACAGGCTGGAAACACCATATATTTT.

This clonotype was found a few times. The chain couples TRBV27 to TRBJ2-7; TRBD1 might be the D (5 bases). The CDR3 extends over 15 amino acids. Trimming took off 0 bases at V and 4 bases at J, with 13 bases between the two ends. Germline V gene data show CDR1 as MNHEY and CDR2 as SMNVEV (reference sequence). The CDR3 loop reads CASSLSPGMEYEQYF. As DNA, the CDR3 is TGTGCCAGCAGTTTATCCCCAGGGATGGAGTACGAGCAGTACTTC.